This T cell receptor (beta chain) came from a study of blood T cell repertoires in COVID-19. Generated by immunoSEQ multiplex PCR, the TCRdb table keeps only in-frame clones and is missing some. The sample carries around 380,000 clones, around 87% recorded once. Between the trimmed V and J ends, which lost 5 bases and 7 bases, there was a span of 20 bases. CDR1 MNHEY and CDR2 SMNVEV come from the germline V gene (reference sequence). The CDR3 totals 15 residues. The recovered donors of Cohort 3 showed two negative PCRs, clearance, or symptom resolution. This sequence was found in a man aged 30-40 years who had recovered from COVID-19. The specimen was PBMCs or T cells enriched from blood (not recorded which). This chain uses TRBV27 with TRBJ1-2, with D hard to call. The CDR3 region is CASSPDFPERVGYTF. The CDR3 DNA reads TGTGCCAGCAGTCCTGATTTCCCCGAGAGGGTTGGCTACACCTTC.